What follows are 30 T cell receptor beta chains derived from one specimen sequenced in a study of regulatory T cells in long-lasting Graves disease. Assembly of TCR beta libraries relied on iRepertoire HTBI primers together with Arm-PCR of CDR3 regions. One entry per CDR3 protein, called by TCRdb with MiXCR from the multiplex PCR reads. The profile covers around 480,000 distinct CDR3 sequences, with around 16% appearing a single time and 9% to 15% taken by the ten largest. Time point reported: newly diagnosed GD, antithyroid drugs for less than 3 months. The authors made the TCR library using RNA they extracted from PBMCs. These data are also associated with another study on T cells in Graves' hyperthyroidism and ophthalmopathy.

The specimen comprised peripheral blood mononuclear cells (PBMCs), sampled at new diagnosis, from a patient treated with antithyroid drugs. These receptors came from a man aged 40-50 years with Graves disease.

This clonotype was seen ten or more times. The rearrangement uses TRBV9 and TRBJ2-1; 8 nucleotides line up with TRBD2. The CDR3 runs to 15 residues. In germline, CDR1 is SGDLS, CDR2 YYNGEE. J lost 5 bases, V lost 0 bases, and 4 bases had no gene match. CDR3 protein: CASSVGSGSHNEQFF. CDR3 sequence (DNA): TGTGCCAGCAGCGTAGGAAGCGGGAGCCACAATGAGCAGTTCTTC.

The sample holds one count of this clonotype. The chain combines TRBV12-3 or TRBV12-4 with TRBJ2-1, with 7 bases aligning to TRBD2. After removal of 2 bases from V and 0 bases from J, the junction contained 1 base not matched to a gene. CDR3 length: 15 residues. The chain's CDR3 is CASSLSGISYNEQFF. CDR3 bases: TGTGCCAGCAGTTTAAGCGGGATCTCCTACAATGAGCAGTTCTTC.

In this sample, this clonotype turned up many times. A much larger clone lies a single base off, so this may be a read error. The chain carries TRBV28 and TRBJ2-3; 8 positions agree with TRBD1. The CDR3 runs to 13 residues. In germline, CDR1 is MDHEN, CDR2 SYDVKM. Here the CDR3 reads CTSSSGGLDTQYF. The CDR3 DNA follows: TGTACCAGCAGTTCAGGGGGCTTAGATACGCAGTATTTT.

The sample holds a few counts of this clonotype. The J gene is TRBJ1-2, the V gene TRBV14, with unresolved D. This CDR3 is built from 12 residues. The V gene's germline CDR1 is SGHDN and CDR2 FVKESK. With 5 bases removed from V and 10 bases from J, the gap between germline ends came to 14 bases. The CDR3 loop is CASSSDIYDYTF. The CDR3 DNA is TGTGCCAGCAGCTCAGACATCTACGACTACACCTTC.

This clonotype was counted ten times or more. The chain has TRBV5-5 and TRBJ2-7; 7 bases fit TRBD2. Germline-derived CDR1 and CDR2 are SGHKS and YYEKEE (reference sequence). The trim removed 7 bases at V and 2 bases at J, leaving 9 bases unmatched. The CDR3 has 14 residues. CDR3 DNA: TGTGCCAGCTCCCAAGGGGAGGGGACCTACGAGCAGTACTTC. Its protein product is CASSQGEGTYEQYF.

In this sample, this clonotype turned up many times. The chain has TRBV2 and TRBJ2-2; D possibly uses TRBD1 or TRBD2 (5 bases each). The CDR3 covers 13 residues. Trimming cost V 7 bases and J 6 bases, with 12 bases left between them. Germline V CDR1 and CDR2: SNHLY, FYNNEI. CDR3 nucleotide sequence: TGTGCCAGCAAACCAGGGAGCTCCGGGGAGCTGTTTTTT. It is translated as CASKPGSSGELFF.

This clonotype was recorded at least ten times. The chain combines TRBV3-1 with TRBJ2-5; 8 bases match TRBD1. This CDR3 is built from 15 residues. The V segment lost 0 bases and the J segment 4 bases; nucleotides outside the gene matches: 4. Germline CDR1 LGHDT, CDR2 YNNKEL (reference sequence). Here the CDR3 DNA reads TGTGCCAGCAGCCAAGAAACAGGGGGACCAGAGACCCAGTACTTC. This gives the protein CASSQETGGPETQYF.

This clonotype was counted between two and nine times. The rearrangement uses TRBV7-8 and TRBJ2-2, with D unresolved. There are 15 residues in the CDR3. The germline gives CDR1 SGHVS, CDR2 FQNEAQ. Deletions cut 2 bases from V and 6 bases from J, with 13 bases between. In nucleotides, the CDR3 is TGTGCCAGCAGCTTAAGGCGAGGAGTTTCCGGGGAGCTGTTTTTT. Protein sequence: CASSLRRGVSGELFF.

The table lists this clonotype with a few counts. The rearrangement joins TRBV6-2 or TRBV6-3 to TRBJ2-1; possibly TRBD2 for D (6 bases). V shed 6 bases and J shed 7 bases, with 16 bases lying between them. The CDR3 loop spans 14 amino acids. From germline, CDR1 is MNHEY and CDR2 SVGEGT. The CDR3 protein is CASRWTSGGNEQFF. In DNA, the CDR3 is TGTGCCAGCAGATGGACCAGTGGAGGGAATGAGCAGTTCTTC.

This clonotype was picked up many times. The chain employs TRBV12-3 or TRBV12-4 and TRBJ1-2, with 7 positions matching TRBD1. The CDR3 contains 14 residues. Trimming removed 4 bases from V and 2 bases from J; junction bases left unmatched: 4. The chain's CDR3 is CASSYRGPNYGYTF. The CDR3 DNA is TGTGCCAGCAGTTACAGGGGTCCCAACTATGGCTACACCTTC.

This chain connects TRBV6-1 to TRBJ2-3; D call uncertain. Trimming removed 3 bases from V and 3 bases from J, with 7 bases in between. Germline CDR1 reads MNHNS; CDR2 reads SASEGT. This CDR3 contains 13 residues. CDR3 protein: CASSDFSTDTQYF. The CDR3 DNA sequence: TGTGCCAGCAGTGACTTTAGTACAGATACGCAGTATTTT.

This clonotype was observed at least ten times. Its ends do not fully match the called genes, so a read error is possible. The rearrangement links TRBV2 to TRBJ2-5; the match to TRBD1 covers 7 bases. The CDR3 sequence is 15 residues long. CDR1 is SNHLY and CDR2 is FYNNEI in the germline V gene. The CDR3 coding sequence is TGTGCCAGCAGTGAGACAGGGCCGGTTGGAGAGACTCAGTACTTC. Its translation is CASSETGPVGETQYF.

CDR3 bases: TGTGCCAGCAGTTTCTTAAGCGCGAACACCGGGGAGCTGTTTTTT. It translates to CASSFLSANTGELFF. The rearrangement links TRBV27 to TRBJ2-2, with D hard to call. Per the germline V gene, CDR1 is MNHEY and CDR2 is SMNVEV (reference sequence). The ends were cut back, 3 bases at V and 0 bases at J, with 8 bases in the middle. The CDR3 runs 15 residues.

On this clonotype: It differs at one base from a far larger clone, so likely a read error. This chain connects TRBV28 to TRBJ2-2, with D perhaps TRBD1 or TRBD2 (5 bases each). Per the germline V gene, CDR1 is MDHEN and CDR2 is SYDVKM. The CDR3 extends over 17 amino acids. Trimming left V 6 bases short and J 3 bases short, with 20 bases between. The CDR3 bases are TGTGCCAGCAGGCCCACCCGCAGGGAGAGGGACACCGGGGAGCTGTTTTTT. Translation: CASRPTRRERDTGELFF.

This clonotype was recorded at least ten times. The chain employs TRBV5-1 and TRBJ1-4; 7 bases are shared with TRBD1. The germline V gene has CDR1 SGHRS and CDR2 YFSETQ. V was pared by 3 bases and J by 3 bases, with 2 bases of the junction left unmatched. The CDR3 totals 14 residues. The CDR3 coding sequence is TGCGCCAGCAGCTCGGGACAGCCTAATGAAAAACTGTTTTTT. This translates into CASSSGQPNEKLFF.

This clonotype was counted ten times or more. The DNA of the CDR3 is TGTGCCAGCAGCCCGGTGGGGGGGAAACGCAATGAGCAGTTCTTC. Translating gives CASSPVGGKRNEQFF. The chain carries TRBV7-2 and TRBJ2-1; 7 bases are shared with TRBD2. With V trimmed by 5 bases and J by 6 bases, 10 bases remained unmatched. The CDR3 runs to 15 residues. Germline V gene lookup returns CDR1 SGHTA and CDR2 FQGNSA.

This clonotype was found many times. The gene calls are TRBV7-9 and TRBJ2-3; possible D gene TRBD1, 5 bases. Trimming shortened V by 3 bases and J by 1 base, and 11 bases separated the two germline ends. The germline V gene has CDR1 SEHNR and CDR2 FQNEAQ (reference sequence). CDR3 length equals 15 residues. CDR3 nucleotides: TGTGCCAGCAGCTTGGACACGACCGGCACAGATACGCAGTATTTT. Protein sequence: CASSLDTTGTDTQYF.

Turning to this clonotype: A much larger clonotype is one base distant, so this may be a read error. The J gene is TRBJ2-1, the V gene TRBV3-1; D unclear. The CDR3 runs 15 residues. Germline loops: CDR1 LGHDT, CDR2 YNNKEL (reference sequence). The CDR3 nucleotides read TGTGCCAGCAGCCAAGATTACGGGCCCTACAGTGAGCAGTTCTTC. As protein: CASSQDYGPYSEQFF.

The CDR3 sequence is CASSSGLAGSSYEQYF. CDR3 DNA: TGTGCCAGCAGCTCAGGACTAGCGGGCTCCTCCTACGAGCAGTACTTC. V gene TRBV7-3 combines with J gene TRBJ2-7, with 11 nucleotides matching TRBD2. The J segment lost 0 bases and the V segment lost 4 bases, leaving 5 bases of the junction unmatched. The CDR3 covers 16 residues. From germline, CDR1 is SGHTA and CDR2 FQGTGA.

This clonotype was observed at least ten times. Germline is not matched at one junction end, which may reflect a read error. This rearrangement joins TRBV4-1 to TRBJ2-2; D remains ambiguous. The CDR3 runs to 13 residues. Germline values: CDR1 MGHRA, CDR2 YSYEKL. CDR3 sequence (DNA): TGTGCCAGCAGCCAAGATCTGACCGGGGAGCTGTTTTTT. Translating it yields CASSQDLTGELFF.

This clonotype was seen only a few times. The V call is TRBV7-9, the J call TRBJ2-7; 7 bases map to TRBD1. J was trimmed by 3 bases and V by 5 bases; bases with no gene match: 7. This CDR3 region has 14 residues. Germline loops: CDR1 SEHNR, CDR2 FQNEAQ (reference sequence). The CDR3 loop is CASSQWGTVYEQYF. CDR3 DNA sequence: TGTGCCAGCAGCCAATGGGGGACAGTCTACGAGCAGTACTTC.

The gene calls are TRBV5-1 and TRBJ2-3; TRBD2 matches 8 bases. There are 16 residues in the CDR3. Trimming cost V 3 bases and J 3 bases; bases outside gene matches: 9. The germline CDR1 and CDR2 sequences are SGHRS and YFSETQ. CDR3 protein: CASSSLSGRGTDTQYF. The CDR3 nucleotides are TGCGCCAGCAGCTCCCTCAGCGGGAGAGGTACAGATACGCAGTATTTT.

The genes are TRBV29-1 and TRBJ2-7; D is possibly TRBD1 or TRBD2 (5 bases each). CDR3 size: 12 residues. CDR1 SQVTM and CDR2 ANQGSEA come from the germline V gene. Deletions cut 6 bases from V and 9 bases from J, with 18 bases between. The DNA of the CDR3 is TGCAGCGTCACAACCGGGGCCCGCGGGCAGTACTTC. Translated, it gives CSVTTGARGQYF.

This clonotype came up many times. The chain couples TRBV28 to TRBJ1-5; possibly TRBD1 for D (6 bases). Looked up from germline, CDR1 is MDHEN and CDR2 is SYDVKM. The CDR3 runs to 14 residues. Trimming cost V 6 bases and J 2 bases, with 11 bases left between them. The CDR3 sequence: CASRRQDRNQPQHF. The DNA of the CDR3 is TGTGCCAGCAGAAGACAGGACCGCAATCAGCCCCAGCATTTT.

This clonotype came up many times. The chain has TRBV3-1 and TRBJ2-2, with D unclear. The germline CDR1 and CDR2 sequences are LGHDT and YNNKEL (reference sequence). This CDR3 region has 14 residues. V was clipped by 1 base and J by 4 bases, with 7 bases between them. The CDR3 spells CASSQVQSTGELFF. For the CDR3, the DNA is TGTGCCAGCAGCCAAGTTCAAAGCACCGGGGAGCTGTTTTTT.

This clonotype has a count of ten or more. J is TRBJ1-2 and V is TRBV27; TRBD1 matches at 8 bases. Germline V gene data show CDR1 as MNHEY and CDR2 as SMNVEV (reference sequence). The J segment lost 4 bases and the V segment lost 7 bases, leaving 11 bases of the junction unmatched. This CDR3 is 15 amino acids long. The CDR3 DNA reads as TGTGCCAGCACACTTCACGGACAGGGCGGCTATGGCTACACCTTC. Translation: CASTLHGQGGYGYTF.

The chain is built from TRBV6-5 and TRBJ1-6; D is perhaps TRBD1 (5 bases). Germline V gene data show CDR1 as MNHEY and CDR2 as SVGAGI. The V gene lost 4 bases and the J gene lost 13 bases, with 11 bases spanning the gap. The CDR3 runs 12 residues. This CDR3 reads CASSSGVGPLHF. The DNA for the CDR3 is TGTGCCAGCAGTTCGGGGGTGGGGCCCCTCCACTTT.

As regards this clonotype: Germline and junction disagree at one end, which may indicate a read error. V and J are TRBV12-3 or TRBV12-4 and TRBJ2-3; TRBD2 matches 10 bases. CDR3 length: 18 amino acids. The CDR3 DNA sequence: TGTGCCAGCAGTTCGCCCGGGACTAGCGCTTCTAGCACAAATACGCAGTATTTT. Protein: CASSSPGTSASSTNTQYF.

This clonotype was picked up many times. The chain has TRBV20-1 and TRBJ2-7, with 11 bases aligning to TRBD2. CDR1 is DFQATT and CDR2 is SNEGSKA in the germline V gene (reference sequence). The CDR3 contains 15 residues. Losses at the gene ends were 3 bases for V and 4 bases for J; bases not matched to a gene: 8. Here the CDR3 DNA reads TGCAGTGCTAGTCTACCTAGCGGGAGGCATTACGAGCAGTACTTC. Its protein is CSASLPSGRHYEQYF.

This clonotype was recorded at least ten times. The J gene is TRBJ1-1, the V gene TRBV6-4; maybe TRBD1 (5 bases). Trimming shortened V by 2 bases and J by 6 bases, and 22 bases separated the two germline ends. Germline V gives CDR1 MRHNA, CDR2 SNTAGT. The CDR3 has 17 residues. CDR3 nucleotides: TGTGCCAGCAGTGACAGACAAGATGGGACTCATACGTCTGAAGCTTTCTTT. It translates to CASSDRQDGTHTSEAFF.